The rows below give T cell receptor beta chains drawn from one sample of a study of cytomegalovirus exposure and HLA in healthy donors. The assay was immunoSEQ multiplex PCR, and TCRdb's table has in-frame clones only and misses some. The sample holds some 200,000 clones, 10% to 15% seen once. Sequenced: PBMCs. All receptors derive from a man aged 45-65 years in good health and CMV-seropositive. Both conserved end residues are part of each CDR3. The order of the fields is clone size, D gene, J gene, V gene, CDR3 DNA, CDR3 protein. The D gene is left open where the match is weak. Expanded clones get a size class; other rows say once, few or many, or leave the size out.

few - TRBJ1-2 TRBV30 TGTGCCTGGAGTGTATCAGGGGTCGGCTACACCTTC CAWSVSGVGYTF
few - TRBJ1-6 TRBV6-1 TGTGCCAGCAGTGAGACATTCAGGGATTCACCCCTCCACTTT CASSETFRDSPLHF
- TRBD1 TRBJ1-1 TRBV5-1 TGCGCCAGCAGCCCCGGACAGGCGCACGCTTTCTTT CASSPGQAHAFF
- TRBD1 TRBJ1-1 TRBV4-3 TGCGCCAGCAGCCGGACCACAGGGGCCACTGAAGCTTTCTTT CASSRTTGATEAFF
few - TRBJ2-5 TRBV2 TGTGCCAGCAGGCCGGGAGCCCCGGAGACCCAGTACTTC CASRPGAPETQYF
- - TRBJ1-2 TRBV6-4 TGTGCCAGCAGTGACGGCGGCGGCACAAACCCCTATGGCTACACCTTC CASSDGGGTNPYGYTF
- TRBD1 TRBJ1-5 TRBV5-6 TGTGCCAGCAGTTATACCGGGACAGGGGGCGGTCAGCCCCAGCATTTT CASSYTGTGGGQPQHF
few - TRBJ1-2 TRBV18 TGTGCCAGCTCACCATTGTCAAGGAGAGCTAACTATGGCTACACCTTC CASSPLSRRANYGYTF
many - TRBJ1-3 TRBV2 TGTGCCAATACTCAAACTTACTCTGGAAACACCATATATTTT CANTQTYSGNTIYF
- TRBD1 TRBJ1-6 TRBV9 TGTGCCAGCAGCGTCCAGGGGGCCAATTCACCCCTCCACTTT CASSVQGANSPLHF
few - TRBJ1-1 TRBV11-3 TGTGCCAGCAGCTTTAGGAGATATCTCACTGAAGCTTTCTTT CASSFRRYLTEAFF
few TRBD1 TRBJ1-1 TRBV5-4 TGTGCCAGCACCGCGGGACAGACCAGCACTGAAGCTTTCTTT CASTAGQTSTEAFF
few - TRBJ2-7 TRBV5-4 TGCGCCAGCAGCCAAGATATTCCCGGGGGGCTTCTATCCTACGAGCAGTACTTC CASSQDIPGGLLSYEQYF
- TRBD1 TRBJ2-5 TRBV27 TGTGCCAGCAGTTTCCTCGGGACAGGGGGTGAAGAGACCCAGTACTTC CASSFLGTGGEETQYF
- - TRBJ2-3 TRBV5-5 TGTGCCAGCACCTCCCCAGTGGCGGGGCCAGATACGCAGTATTTT CASTSPVAGPDTQYF
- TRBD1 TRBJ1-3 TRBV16 TGTGCCAGCAGCTCCCAGGGGACAGATGGAAACACCATATATTTT CASSSQGTDGNTIYF
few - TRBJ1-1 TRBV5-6 TGTGCCAGCAGCCGTGGACACCTTAAGATGAACACTGAAGCTTTCTTT CASSRGHLKMNTEAFF
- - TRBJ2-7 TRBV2 TGTGCCAGCAAGCGGGACACGGGATACGAGCAGTACTTC CASKRDTGYEQYF
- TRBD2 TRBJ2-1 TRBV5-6 TGTGCCAGCAGCTTGCCGGGACTAGCGGGAGATGAGCAGTTCTTC CASSLPGLAGDEQFF
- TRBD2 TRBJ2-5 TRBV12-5 TGTGCTAGTGGTTTGAGGCTAGCGGGGGTGCAAGAGACCCAGTACTTC CASGLRLAGVQETQYF
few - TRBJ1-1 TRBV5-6 TGTGCCAGCAGCCCCACAGCGAACACTGAAGCTTTCTTT CASSPTANTEAFF
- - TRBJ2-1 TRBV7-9 TGTGCCAGCAGCCCTTTGGGGGGTGAGCAGTTCTTC CASSPLGGEQFF
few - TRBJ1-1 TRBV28 TGTGCCAGCAGGGGGGCGCCTCTAGAAGCTTTCTTT CASRGAPLEAFF
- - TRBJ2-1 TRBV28 TGTGCCAGCAGTTTAGCTGGGCTTAATGAGCAGTTCTTC CASSLAGLNEQFF
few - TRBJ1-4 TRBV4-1 TGCGCCAGCAGCACACTAGTGGGAGAAAAACTGTTTTTT CASSTLVGEKLFF
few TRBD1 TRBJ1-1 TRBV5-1 TGCGCCAGCAGCCCGGACAGGGGGCTGTCTGAAGCTTTCTTT CASSPDRGLSEAFF
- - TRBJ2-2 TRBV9 TGTGCCAGCAGCGTAGTAACAGGGAGCGCCGGGGAGCTGTTTTTT CASSVVTGSAGELFF
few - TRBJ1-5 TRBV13 TGTGCCAGCAGCCCCGGGATCGTTAATCAGCCCCAGCATTTT CASSPGIVNQPQHF
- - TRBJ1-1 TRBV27 TGTGCCAGCAGTTTGGAGGGGGGGCGGGGTGGTGAAGCTTTCTTT CASSLEGGRGGEAFF
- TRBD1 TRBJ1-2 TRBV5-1 TGCGCCAGCAGCTTGGCCCTAAGGGACAGTGATGGCTACACCTTC CASSLALRDSDGYTF
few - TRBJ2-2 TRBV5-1 TGCGCCAGCAGCTTGGCCCGGGGCACCGGGGAGCTGTTTTTT CASSLARGTGELFF
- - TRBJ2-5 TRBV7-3 TGTGCCAGCAGCTTAACGGCTAGAGGTGGAGAGACCCAGTACTTC CASSLTARGGETQYF
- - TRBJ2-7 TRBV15 TGTGCCACCAGCAGAGGGGCTAGGGGCTCTCTCGAGGAGCAGTACTTC CATSRGARGSLEEQYF
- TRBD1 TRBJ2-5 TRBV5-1 TGCGCCAGCAGCTTGATATTAACGACAGGGCAAGAGACCCAGTACTTC CASSLILTTGQETQYF
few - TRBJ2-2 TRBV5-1 TGCGCCAGCAGCTTGGAGAGGGCGGCGAACACCGGGGAGCTGTTTTTT CASSLERAANTGELFF
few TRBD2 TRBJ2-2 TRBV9 TGTGCCAGCAGCGTCGTCGATAGCGGGGCGAACACCGGGGAGCTGTTTTTT CASSVVDSGANTGELFF
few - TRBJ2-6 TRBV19 TGTGCCAGTAGTCCCCGAGCTACTGGGGCCAACGTCCTGACTTTC CASSPRATGANVLTF
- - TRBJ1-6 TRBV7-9 TGTGCCAGCAGCTTGGGTCAGGGAAACAATTCACCCCTCCACTTT CASSLGQGNNSPLHF
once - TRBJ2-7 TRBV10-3 TGTGCCATCAGTGAGTCAGGCCCGGGGGAGCAGTACTTC CAISESGPGEQYF
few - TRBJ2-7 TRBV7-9 TGTGCCAGCAGCTTATTGGCAGGTTCCAACGAGCAGTACTTC CASSLLAGSNEQYF
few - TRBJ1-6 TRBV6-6 TGTGCCAGCAGTGCGGCTATACAGGGCGATAATTCACCCCTCCACTTT CASSAAIQGDNSPLHF
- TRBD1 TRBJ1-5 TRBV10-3 TGTGCCATCAGACAGGGGGTGAATCAGCCCCAGCATTTT CAIRQGVNQPQHF
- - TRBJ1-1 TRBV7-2 TGTGCCAGCAGCACCTTATCTGGGGGGACTGAAGCTTTCTTT CASSTLSGGTEAFF
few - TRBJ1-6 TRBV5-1 TGCGCCAGCCGCCTAGGGAGCGTAGGTGATTATTCACCCCTCCACTTT CASRLGSVGDYSPLHF
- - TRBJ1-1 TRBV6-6 TGTGCCAGCTGGCCGGGCCTGCGGAGGACTGAAGCTTTCTTT CASWPGLRRTEAFF
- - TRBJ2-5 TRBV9 TGTGCCAGCAGCGTAGCGGTATCTGAGACCCAGTACTTC CASSVAVSETQYF
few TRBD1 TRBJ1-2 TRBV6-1 TGTGCCAGCATAGGGGACAGGGACACTCATGGCTACACCTTC CASIGDRDTHGYTF
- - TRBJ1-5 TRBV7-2 TGTGCCAGCAGCTTAGGGGAATCGGGGTGGCAGCCCCAGCATTTT CASSLGESGWQPQHF
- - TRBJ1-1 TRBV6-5 TGTGCCAGCAGACCCCAGGGGAGCCGAACTGAAGCTTTCTTT CASRPQGSRTEAFF